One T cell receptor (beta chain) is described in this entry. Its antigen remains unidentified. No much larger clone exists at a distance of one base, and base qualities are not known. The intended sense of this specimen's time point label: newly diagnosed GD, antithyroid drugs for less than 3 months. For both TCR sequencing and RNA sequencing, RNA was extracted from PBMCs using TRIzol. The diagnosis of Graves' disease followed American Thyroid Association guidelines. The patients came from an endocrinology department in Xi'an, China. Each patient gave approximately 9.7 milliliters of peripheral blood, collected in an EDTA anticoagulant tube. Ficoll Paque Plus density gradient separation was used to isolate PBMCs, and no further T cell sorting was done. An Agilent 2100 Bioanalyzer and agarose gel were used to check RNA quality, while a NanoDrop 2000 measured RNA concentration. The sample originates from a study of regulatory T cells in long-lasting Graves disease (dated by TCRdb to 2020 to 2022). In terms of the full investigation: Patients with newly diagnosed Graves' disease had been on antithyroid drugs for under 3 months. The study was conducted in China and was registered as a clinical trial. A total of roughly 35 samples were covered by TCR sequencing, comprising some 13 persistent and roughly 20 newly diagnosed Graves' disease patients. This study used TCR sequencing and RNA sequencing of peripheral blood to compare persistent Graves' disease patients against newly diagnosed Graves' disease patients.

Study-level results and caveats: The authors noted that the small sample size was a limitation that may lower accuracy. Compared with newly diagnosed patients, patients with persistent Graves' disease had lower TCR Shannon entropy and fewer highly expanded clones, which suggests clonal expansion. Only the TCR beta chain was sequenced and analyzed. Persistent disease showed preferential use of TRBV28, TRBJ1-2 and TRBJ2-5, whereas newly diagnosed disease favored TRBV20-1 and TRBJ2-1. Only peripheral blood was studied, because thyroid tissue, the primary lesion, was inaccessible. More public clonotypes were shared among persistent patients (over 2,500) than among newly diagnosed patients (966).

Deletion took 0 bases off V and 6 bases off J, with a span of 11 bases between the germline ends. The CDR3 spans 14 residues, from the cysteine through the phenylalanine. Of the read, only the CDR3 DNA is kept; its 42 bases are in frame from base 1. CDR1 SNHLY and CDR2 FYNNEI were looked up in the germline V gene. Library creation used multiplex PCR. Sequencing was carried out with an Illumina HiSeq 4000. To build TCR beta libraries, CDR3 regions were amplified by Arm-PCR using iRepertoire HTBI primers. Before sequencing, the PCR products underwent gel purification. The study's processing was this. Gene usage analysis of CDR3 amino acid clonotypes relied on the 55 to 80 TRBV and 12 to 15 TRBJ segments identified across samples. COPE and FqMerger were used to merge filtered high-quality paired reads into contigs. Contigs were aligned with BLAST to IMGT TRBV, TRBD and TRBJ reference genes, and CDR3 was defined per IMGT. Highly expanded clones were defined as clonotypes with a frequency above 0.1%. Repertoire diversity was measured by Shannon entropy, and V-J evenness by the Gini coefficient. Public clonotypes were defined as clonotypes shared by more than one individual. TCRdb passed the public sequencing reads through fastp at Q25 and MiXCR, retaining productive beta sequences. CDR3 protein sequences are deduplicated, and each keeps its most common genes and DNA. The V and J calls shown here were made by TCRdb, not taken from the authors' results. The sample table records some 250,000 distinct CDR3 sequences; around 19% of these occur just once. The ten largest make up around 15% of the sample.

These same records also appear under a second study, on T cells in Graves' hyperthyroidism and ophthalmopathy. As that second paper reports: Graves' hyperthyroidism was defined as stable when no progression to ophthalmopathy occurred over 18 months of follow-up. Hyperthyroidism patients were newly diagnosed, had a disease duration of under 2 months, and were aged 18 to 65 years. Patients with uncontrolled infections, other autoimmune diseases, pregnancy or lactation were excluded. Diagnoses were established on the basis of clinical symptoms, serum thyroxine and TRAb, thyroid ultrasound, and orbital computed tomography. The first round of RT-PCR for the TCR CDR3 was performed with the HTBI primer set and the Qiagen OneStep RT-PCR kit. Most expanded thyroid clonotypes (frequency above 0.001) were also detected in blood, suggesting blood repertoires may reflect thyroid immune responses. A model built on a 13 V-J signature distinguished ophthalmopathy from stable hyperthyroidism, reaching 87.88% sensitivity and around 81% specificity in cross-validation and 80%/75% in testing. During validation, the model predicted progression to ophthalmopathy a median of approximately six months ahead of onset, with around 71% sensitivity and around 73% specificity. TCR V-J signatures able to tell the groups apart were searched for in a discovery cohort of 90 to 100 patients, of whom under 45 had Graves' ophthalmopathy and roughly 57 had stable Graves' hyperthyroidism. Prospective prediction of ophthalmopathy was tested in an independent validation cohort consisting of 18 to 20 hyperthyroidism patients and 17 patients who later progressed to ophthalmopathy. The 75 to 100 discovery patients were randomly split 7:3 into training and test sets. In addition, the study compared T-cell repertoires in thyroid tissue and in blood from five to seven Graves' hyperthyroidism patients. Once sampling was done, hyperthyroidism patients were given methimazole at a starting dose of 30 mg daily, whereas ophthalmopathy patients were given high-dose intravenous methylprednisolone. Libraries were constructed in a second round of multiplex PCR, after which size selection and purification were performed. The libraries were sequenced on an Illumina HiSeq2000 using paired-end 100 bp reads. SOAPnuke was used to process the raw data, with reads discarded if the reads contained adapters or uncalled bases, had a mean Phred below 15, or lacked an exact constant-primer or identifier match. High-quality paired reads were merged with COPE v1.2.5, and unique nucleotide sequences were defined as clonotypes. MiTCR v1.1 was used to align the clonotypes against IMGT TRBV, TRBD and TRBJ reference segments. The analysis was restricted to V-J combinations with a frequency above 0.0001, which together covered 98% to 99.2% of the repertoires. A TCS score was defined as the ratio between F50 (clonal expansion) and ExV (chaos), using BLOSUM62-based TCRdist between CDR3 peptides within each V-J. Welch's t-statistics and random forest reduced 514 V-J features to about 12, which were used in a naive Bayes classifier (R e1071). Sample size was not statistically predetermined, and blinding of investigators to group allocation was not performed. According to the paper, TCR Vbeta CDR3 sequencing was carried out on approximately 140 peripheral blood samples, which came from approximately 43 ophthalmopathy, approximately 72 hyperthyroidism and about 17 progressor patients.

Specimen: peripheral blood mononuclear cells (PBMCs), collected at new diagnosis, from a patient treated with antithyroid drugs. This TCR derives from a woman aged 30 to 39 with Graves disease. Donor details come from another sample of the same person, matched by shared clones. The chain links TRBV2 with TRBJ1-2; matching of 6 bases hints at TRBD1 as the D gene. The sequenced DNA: TGTGCCAGCAGTGAAGCGGCAGGGGTCGATGGCTACACCTTC. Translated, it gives CASSEAAGVDGYTF.